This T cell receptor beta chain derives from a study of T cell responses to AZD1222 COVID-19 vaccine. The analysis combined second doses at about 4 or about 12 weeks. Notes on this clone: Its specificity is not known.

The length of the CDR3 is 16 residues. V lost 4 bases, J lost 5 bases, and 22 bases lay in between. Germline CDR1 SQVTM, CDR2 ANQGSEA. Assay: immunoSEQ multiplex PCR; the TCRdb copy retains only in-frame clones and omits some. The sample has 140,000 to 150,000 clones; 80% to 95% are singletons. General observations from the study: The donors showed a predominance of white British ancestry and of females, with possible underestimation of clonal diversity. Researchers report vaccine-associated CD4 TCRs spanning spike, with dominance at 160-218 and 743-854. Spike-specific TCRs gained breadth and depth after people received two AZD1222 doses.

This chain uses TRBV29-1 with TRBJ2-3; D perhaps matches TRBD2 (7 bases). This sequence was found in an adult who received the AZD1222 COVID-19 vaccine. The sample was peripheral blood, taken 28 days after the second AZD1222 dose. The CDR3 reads CSVVQGGGGPRDTQYF. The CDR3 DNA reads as TGCAGCGTTGTCCAGGGAGGGGGAGGGCCGAGAGATACGCAGTATTTT.